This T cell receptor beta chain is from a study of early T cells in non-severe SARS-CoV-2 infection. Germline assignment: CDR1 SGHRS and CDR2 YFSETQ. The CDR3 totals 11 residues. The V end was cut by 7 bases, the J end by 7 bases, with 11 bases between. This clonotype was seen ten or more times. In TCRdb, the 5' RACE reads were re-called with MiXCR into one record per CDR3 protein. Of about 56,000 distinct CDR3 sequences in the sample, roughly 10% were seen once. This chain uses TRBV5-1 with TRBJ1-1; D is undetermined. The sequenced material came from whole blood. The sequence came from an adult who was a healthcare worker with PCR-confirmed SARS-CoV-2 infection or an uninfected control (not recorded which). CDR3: CASGRGNEAFF. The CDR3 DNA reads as TGCGCCAGCGGACGGGGAAATGAAGCTTTCTTT.